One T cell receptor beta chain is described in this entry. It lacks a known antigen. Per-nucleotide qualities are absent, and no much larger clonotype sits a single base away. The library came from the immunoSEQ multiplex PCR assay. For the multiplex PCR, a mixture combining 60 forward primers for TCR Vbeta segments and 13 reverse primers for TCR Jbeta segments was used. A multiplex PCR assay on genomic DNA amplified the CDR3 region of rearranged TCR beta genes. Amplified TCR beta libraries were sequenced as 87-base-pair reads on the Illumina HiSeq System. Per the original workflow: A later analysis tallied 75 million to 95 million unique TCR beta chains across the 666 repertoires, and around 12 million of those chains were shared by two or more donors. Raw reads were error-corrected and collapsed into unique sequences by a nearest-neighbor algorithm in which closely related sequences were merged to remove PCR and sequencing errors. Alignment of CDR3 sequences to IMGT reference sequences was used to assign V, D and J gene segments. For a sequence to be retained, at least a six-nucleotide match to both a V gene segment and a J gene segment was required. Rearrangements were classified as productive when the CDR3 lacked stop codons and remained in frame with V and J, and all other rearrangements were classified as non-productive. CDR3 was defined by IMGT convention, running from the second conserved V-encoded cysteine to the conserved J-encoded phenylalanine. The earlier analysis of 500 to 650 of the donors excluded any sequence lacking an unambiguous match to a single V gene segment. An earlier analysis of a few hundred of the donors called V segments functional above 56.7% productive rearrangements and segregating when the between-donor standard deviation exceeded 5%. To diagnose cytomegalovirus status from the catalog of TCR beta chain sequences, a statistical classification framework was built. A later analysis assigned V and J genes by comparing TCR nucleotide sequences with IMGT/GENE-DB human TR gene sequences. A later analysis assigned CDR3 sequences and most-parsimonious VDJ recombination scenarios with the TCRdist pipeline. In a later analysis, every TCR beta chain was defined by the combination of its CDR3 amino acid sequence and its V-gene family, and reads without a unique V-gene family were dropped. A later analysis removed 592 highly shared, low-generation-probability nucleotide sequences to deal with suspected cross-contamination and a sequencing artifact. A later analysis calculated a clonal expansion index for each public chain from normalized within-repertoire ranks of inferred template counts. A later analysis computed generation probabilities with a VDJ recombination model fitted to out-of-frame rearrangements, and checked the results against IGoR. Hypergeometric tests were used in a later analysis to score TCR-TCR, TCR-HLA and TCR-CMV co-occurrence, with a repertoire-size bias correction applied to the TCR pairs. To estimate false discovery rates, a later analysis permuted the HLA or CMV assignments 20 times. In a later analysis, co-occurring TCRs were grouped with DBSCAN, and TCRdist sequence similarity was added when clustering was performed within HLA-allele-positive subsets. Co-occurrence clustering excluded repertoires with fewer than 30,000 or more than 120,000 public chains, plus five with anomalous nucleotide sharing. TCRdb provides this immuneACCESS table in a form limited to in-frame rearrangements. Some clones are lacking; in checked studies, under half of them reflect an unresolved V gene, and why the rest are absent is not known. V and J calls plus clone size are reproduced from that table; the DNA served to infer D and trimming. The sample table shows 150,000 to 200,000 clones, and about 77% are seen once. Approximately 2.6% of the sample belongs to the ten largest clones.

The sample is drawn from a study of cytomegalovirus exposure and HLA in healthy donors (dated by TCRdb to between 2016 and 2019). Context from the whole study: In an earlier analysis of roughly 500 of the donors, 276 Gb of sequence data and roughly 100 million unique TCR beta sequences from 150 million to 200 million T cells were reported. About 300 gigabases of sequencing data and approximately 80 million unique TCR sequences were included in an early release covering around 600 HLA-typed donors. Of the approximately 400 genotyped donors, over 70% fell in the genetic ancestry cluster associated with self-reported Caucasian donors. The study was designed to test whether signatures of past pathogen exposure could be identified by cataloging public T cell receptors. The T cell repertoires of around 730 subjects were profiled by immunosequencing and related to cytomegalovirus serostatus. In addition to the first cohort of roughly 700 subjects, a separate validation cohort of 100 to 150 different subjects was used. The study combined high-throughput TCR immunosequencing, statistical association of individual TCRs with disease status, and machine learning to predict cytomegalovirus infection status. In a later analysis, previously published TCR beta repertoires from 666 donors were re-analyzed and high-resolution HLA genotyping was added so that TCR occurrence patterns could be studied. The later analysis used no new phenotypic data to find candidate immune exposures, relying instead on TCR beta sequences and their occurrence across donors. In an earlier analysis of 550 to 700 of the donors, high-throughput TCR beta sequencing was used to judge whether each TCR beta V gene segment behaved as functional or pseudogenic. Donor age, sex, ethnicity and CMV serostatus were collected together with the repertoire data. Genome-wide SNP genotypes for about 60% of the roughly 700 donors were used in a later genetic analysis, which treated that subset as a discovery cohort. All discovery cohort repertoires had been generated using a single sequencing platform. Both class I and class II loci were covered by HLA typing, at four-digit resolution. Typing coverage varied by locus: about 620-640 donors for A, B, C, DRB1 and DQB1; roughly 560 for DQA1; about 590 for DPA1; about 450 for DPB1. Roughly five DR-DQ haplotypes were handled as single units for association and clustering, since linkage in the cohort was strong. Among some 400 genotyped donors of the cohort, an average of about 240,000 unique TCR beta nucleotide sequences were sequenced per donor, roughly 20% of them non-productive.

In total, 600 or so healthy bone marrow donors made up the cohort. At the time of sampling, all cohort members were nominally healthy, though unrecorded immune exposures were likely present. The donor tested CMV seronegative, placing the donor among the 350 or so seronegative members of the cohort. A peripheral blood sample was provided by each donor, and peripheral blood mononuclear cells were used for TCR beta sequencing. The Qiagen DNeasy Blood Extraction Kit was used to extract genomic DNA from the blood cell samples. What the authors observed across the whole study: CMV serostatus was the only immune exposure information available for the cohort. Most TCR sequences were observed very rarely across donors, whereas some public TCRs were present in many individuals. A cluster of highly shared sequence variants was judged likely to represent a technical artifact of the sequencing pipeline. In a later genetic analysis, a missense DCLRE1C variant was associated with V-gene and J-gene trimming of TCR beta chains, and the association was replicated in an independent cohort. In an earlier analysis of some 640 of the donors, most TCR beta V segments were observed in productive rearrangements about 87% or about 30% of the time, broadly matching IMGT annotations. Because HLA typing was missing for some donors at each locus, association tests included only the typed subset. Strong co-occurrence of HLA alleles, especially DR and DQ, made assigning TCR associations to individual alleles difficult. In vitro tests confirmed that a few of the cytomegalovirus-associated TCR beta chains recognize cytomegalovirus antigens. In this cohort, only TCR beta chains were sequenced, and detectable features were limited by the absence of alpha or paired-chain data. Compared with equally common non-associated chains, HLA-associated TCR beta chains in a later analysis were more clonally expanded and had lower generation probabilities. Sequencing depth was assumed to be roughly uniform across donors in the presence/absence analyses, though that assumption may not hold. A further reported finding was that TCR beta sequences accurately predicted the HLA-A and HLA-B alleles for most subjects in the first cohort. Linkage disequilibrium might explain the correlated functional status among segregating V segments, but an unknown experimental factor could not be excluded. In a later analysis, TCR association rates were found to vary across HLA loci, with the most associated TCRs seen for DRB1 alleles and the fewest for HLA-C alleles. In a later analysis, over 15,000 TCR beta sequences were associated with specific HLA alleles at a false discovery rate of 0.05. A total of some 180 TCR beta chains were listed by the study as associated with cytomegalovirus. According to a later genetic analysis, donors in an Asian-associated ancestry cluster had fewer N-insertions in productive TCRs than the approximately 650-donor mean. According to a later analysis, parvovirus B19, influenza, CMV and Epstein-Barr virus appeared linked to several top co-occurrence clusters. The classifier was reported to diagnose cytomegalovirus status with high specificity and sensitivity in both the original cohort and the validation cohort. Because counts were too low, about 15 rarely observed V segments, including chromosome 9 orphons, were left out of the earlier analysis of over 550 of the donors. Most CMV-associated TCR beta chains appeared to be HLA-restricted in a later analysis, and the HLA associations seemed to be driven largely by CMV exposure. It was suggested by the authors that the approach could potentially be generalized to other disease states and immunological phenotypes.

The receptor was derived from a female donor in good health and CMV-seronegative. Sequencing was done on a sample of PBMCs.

The CDR3 protein: CASSQVSGRTPYYNEQFF. The DNA is TGCGCCAGCAGCCAAGTAAGCGGGAGGACCCCCTACTACAATGAGCAGTTCTTC. The sequence joins TRBV4-1 to TRBJ2-1; TRBD2 matches 9 bases in the middle. The CDR3 runs 18 residues from the cysteine to the phenylalanine. Just the 54-base CDR3 DNA is kept, in frame starting at base 1. The germline V gene yields MGHRA for CDR1 and YSYEKL for CDR2. V lost 1 base and J lost 3 bases, and the count of bases not matched to a germline gene is 10.